The next 11 T cell receptor beta chains were all read from a single sample in a study of T cells in pancreatic ductal adenocarcinoma (dated by TCRdb to the late 2010s). The selected pancreatic ductal adenocarcinoma patients had received surgery without neoadjuvant therapy. Libraries came from the immunoSEQ multiplex PCR assay. The immuneACCESS repertoire file appears here via TCRdb, limited to in-frame rearrangements. These files lack a portion of the clones; in checked studies, under half of the deficit traces to unresolved V genes, and the cause of the others is not known. This sample gives 15,000 to 20,000 clones in total; 88% of them show up just once. 0.94% of the sample rests with the top ten. The source material was PBMCs. The source of these receptors is a human donor with pancreatic ductal adenocarcinoma.

The V gene is TRBV11-3, the J gene TRBJ1-2; possible D gene TRBD1, 5 bases. V was pared by 1 base and J by 8 bases, with 11 bases between. The CDR3 has 13 residues. Per germline, CDR1 SGHNT and CDR2 YENEEA. This CDR3 is CASSLGAGIGYTF. Here the CDR3 DNA reads TGTGCCAGCAGCTTAGGAGCAGGGATCGGCTACACCTTC.

V is TRBV19 and J is TRBJ2-3; 7 nucleotides agree with TRBD2. Germline CDR1 reads LNHDA; CDR2 reads SQIVND (reference sequence). The ends lost 7 bases at V and 6 bases at J; junction bases unmatched: 13. The CDR3 runs to 15 residues. This chain's CDR3 is CASKRTGGGFDTQYF. Written as DNA, the CDR3 is TGTGCCAGTAAAAGAACTGGGGGGGGTTTCGATACGCAGTATTTT.

V and J are TRBV7-9 and TRBJ2-1; 11 nucleotides align to TRBD2. Trimming cost V 5 bases and J 0 bases; bases outside gene matches: 3. CDR1 is SEHNR and CDR2 is FQNEAQ in the germline V gene (reference sequence). This CDR3 has 16 amino acids. CDR3 coding DNA: TGTGCCAGCAGCCCCGGGACTAGCGGCTCCTACAATGAGCAGTTCTTC. It specifies CASSPGTSGSYNEQFF. The full variable domain, in which reference TRBV7-9 and TRBJ2-1 provide the parts outside the CDR3, is DTGVSQNPRHKITKRGQNVTFRCDPISEHNRLYWYRQTLGQGPEFLTYFQNEAQLEKSRLLSDRFSAERPKGSFSTLEIQRTEQGDSAMYLCASSPGTSGSYNEQFFGPGTRLTVL.

The chain links TRBV7-9 to TRBJ1-1; a weak D match, TRBD1 (5 bases). The CDR3 spans 14 residues. CDR1 and CDR2 (germline): SEHNR, FQNEAQ (reference sequence). V lost 1 base to trimming and J lost 3 bases, with 9 bases between them. CDR3 bases: TGTGCCAGCAGCTTAGTTGCGACAGACACTGAAGCTTTCTTT. Its translation: CASSLVATDTEAFF.

V usage is TRBV27 and J usage is TRBJ1-5; no reliable D call. The germline V gene encodes CDR1 MNHEY and CDR2 SMNVEV (reference sequence). The CDR3 totals 14 residues. The ends were cut back, 0 bases at V and 0 bases at J, with 3 bases in the middle. The CDR3 sequence: CASSLSSSNQPQHF. The CDR3 DNA follows: TGTGCCAGCAGTTTATCCAGTAGCAATCAGCCCCAGCATTTT.

The chain couples TRBV27 to TRBJ1-5; D possibly corresponds to TRBD1 (5 bases). This CDR3 region has 16 residues. Trimming removed 3 bases from V and 0 bases from J, with 12 bases in between. Germline CDR1 MNHEY, CDR2 SMNVEV (reference sequence). The CDR3 bases are TGTGCCAGCAGTTTGATGGCAGGGATTAGCAATCAGCCCCAGCATTTT. Translated: CASSLMAGISNQPQHF.

CDR3 loop: CASSIGINEKLFF. The CDR3 region has the DNA TGTGCCAGTAGTATCGGGATAAATGAAAAACTGTTTTTT. The rearrangement uses TRBV19 and TRBJ1-4, with unresolved D. V was shortened by 3 bases and J by 5 bases, with 7 bases between the two germline ends. The CDR3 loop spans 13 amino acids. In germline, CDR1 is LNHDA, CDR2 SQIVND (reference sequence).

The rearrangement links TRBV5-1 to TRBJ2-5; D is unclear. The V end was cut by 1 base, the J end by 2 bases, with 3 bases between. The CDR3 spans 12 residues. Germline V gives CDR1 SGHRS, CDR2 YFSETQ. CDR3 in DNA: TGCGCCAGCAGCTTGCAGCAAGAGACCCAGTACTTC. It codes for CASSLQQETQYF.

The rearrangement joins TRBV2 to TRBJ1-5, with 8 bases identical to TRBD1. Germline V gene sequence: CDR1 SNHLY, CDR2 FYNNEI. The CDR3 is 16 residues long. J gave up 3 bases and V 6 bases, and 10 bases lay outside the gene matches. The chain's CDR3 is CASRGSLDRDNQPQHF. CDR3 bases: TGTGCCAGCAGGGGGTCCCTGGACAGGGACAATCAGCCCCAGCATTTT. The full variable domain, with the rest looked up from reference TRBV2 and TRBJ1-5, is EPEVTQTPSHQVTQMGQEVILRCVPISNHLYFYWYRQILGQKVEFLVSFYNNEISEKSEIFDDQFSVERPDGSNFTLKIRSTKLEDSAMYFCASRGSLDRDNQPQHFGDGTRLSIL.

J is TRBJ1-1 and V is TRBV5-1; the D is unclear. Per germline, CDR1 SGHRS and CDR2 YFSETQ. The CDR3 is 14 residues long. The V gene lost 1 base and the J gene lost 5 bases, with 12 bases spanning the gap. In nucleotides, the CDR3 is TGCGCCAGCAGCTTGACGTCTGAGGGAACTGAAGCTTTCTTT. This gives the protein CASSLTSEGTEAFF.

This clone has only one observation. The chain is built from TRBV7-9 and TRBJ2-6, with D possibly TRBD1 on 6 matching bases. The germline V and J ends were trimmed by 5 bases and 4 bases, with 12 bases remaining between them. This CDR3 region has 15 residues. Germline loops: CDR1 SEHNR, CDR2 FQNEAQ (reference sequence). CDR3 loop: CASSVTGIGANVLTF. The CDR3 DNA reads as TGTGCCAGCAGCGTCACAGGGATCGGGGCCAACGTCCTGACTTTC.